The 5 T cell receptor beta chains below come from one sample, sequenced in a study of OX40 agonist ivuxolimab in advanced cancers. The data were produced by immunoSEQ multiplex PCR, yet TCRdb's version contains in-frame clones alone and is incomplete. In the table there are tens of thousands of clones, roughly 87% of which are singletons. The input for sequencing was CD4+ or CD8+ T cells sorted from blood, taken in a trial of the OX40 agonist ivuxolimab. These receptors came from an adult with an advanced solid tumor such as melanoma, head and neck, liver or kidney cancer.

This clone has a single count. The genes are TRBV2 and TRBJ2-7, with 14 nucleotides matching TRBD2. CDR1 is SNHLY and CDR2 is FYNNEI in the germline V gene. The junction had 6 bases not matched to a gene; V was cut back by 10 bases and J by 4 bases. The length of the CDR3 is 14 residues. In nucleotides, the CDR3 is TGTGCCACCTCCGGACTAGCGGGAGGTTACGAGCAGTACTTC. Amino acid sequence: CATSGLAGGYEQYF. The full variable domain, rest sourced from reference TRBV2 and TRBJ2-7, is EPEVTQTPSHQVTQMGQEVILRCVPISNHLYFYWYRQILGQKVEFLVSFYNNEISEKSEIFDDQFSVERPDGSNFTLKIRSTKLEDSAMYFCATSGLAGGYEQYFGPGTRLTVT.

The chain uses TRBV29-1 and TRBJ2-5; tentative D call: TRBD1 (6 bases). The ends were cut back, 2 bases at V and 1 base at J, with 14 bases in the middle. The CDR3 is 15 residues long. The germline V gene encodes CDR1 SQVTM and CDR2 ANQGSEA. CDR3 DNA: TGCAGCGTTGAAACCCCAGGGGAACCCCAAGAGACCCAGTACTTC. It codes for CSVETPGEPQETQYF.

This clone came up a few times. The chain uses TRBV12-5 and TRBJ1-1; D ambiguous. Trimming shortened V by 6 bases and J by 3 bases, and 11 bases separated the two germline ends. Germline loops: CDR1 LGHNT, CDR2 FRNRAP. The CDR3 is made up of 13 amino acids. The CDR3 coding sequence is TGTGCTAGTGGGGAGAGATCACACACTGAAGCTTTCTTT. It translates to CASGERSHTEAFF.

This chain uses TRBV4-1 with TRBJ2-1, with 8 bases matching TRBD2. The CDR3 spans 16 residues. Trimming cost V 8 bases and J 4 bases; bases outside gene matches: 13. Per the germline V gene, CDR1 is MGHRA and CDR2 is YSYEKL. CDR3 sequence reads: CASQNKRELSYNEQFF. CDR3 DNA: TGCGCCAGCCAGAATAAGCGGGAGCTGAGTTACAATGAGCAGTTCTTC.

The chain employs TRBV7-2 and TRBJ2-5; TRBD2 agrees at 9 bases. J gave up 5 bases and V 0 bases, and 1 base lay outside the gene matches. Germline V gene sequence: CDR1 SGHTA, CDR2 FQGNSA. This CDR3 comprises 14 residues. The CDR3 nucleotides are TGTGCCAGCAGCTTAGCAGGACTAGCGGAGACCCAGTACTTC. This translates into CASSLAGLAETQYF.